The sequence of this T cell receptor beta chain was determined in a study of blood T cells in healthy people across ages. V was clipped by 4 bases and J by 8 bases; unmatched bases: 10. The CDR3 contains 14 residues. CDR1 SQVTM and CDR2 ANQGSEA come from the germline V gene. A second about 7 to 11 cycle PCR used barcoded and J-beta primers. The template-switch adaptor was a 5' adaptor with 12 random nucleotides. It tagged each cDNA molecule. TCRdb ran MiXCR on the 5' RACE reads and lists one entry per CDR3 protein. The table records about 2 million distinct CDR3 sequences, around half of them present only once. Concerning this clonotype: Its antigen is unknown.

Study-wide findings and caveats: When set beside aged donors, long-lived donors presented more naive CD4+ cells and higher diversity. Underestimates were what the diversity estimates from one million T cells were considered to be.

The TCR was taken from a woman aged 40 to 50 in good health. The rearrangement links TRBV29-1 to TRBJ1-2; 10 positions match TRBD1. The sample comprised blood. The CDR3, as DNA: TGCAGCGTTGTAAGAGGGACAGGGGTGGGCGGCTACACCTTC. Translating it yields CSVVRGTGVGGYTF.